The clone carrying this TCR beta chain showed up just a few times. Its matching antigen is unknown. Sorted cells numbering roughly 20,000 to 1,000,000, with 10%, 30% or 50% RNA, yielded the naive CD8 libraries. The sample belongs to a study of molecular identifiers for immune sequencing clone quantification. Study findings and constraints: Clones above 20 RNA copies contained over 97% of effector molecules but under 1% of naive ones.

TCRdb fed the PCR reads into MiXCR, producing one record per CDR3 protein. In the table there are roughly 630,000 distinct CDR3 sequences, about 25% of which are singletons. Germline V CDR1 and CDR2: MDHEN, SYDVKM. CDR3 length: 14 residues. V shed 7 bases and J shed 7 bases, with 20 bases lying between them. The TCR comes from a human donor in good health. Some libraries in this study had Jurkat cell RNA spiked in. V gene TRBV28 combines with J gene TRBJ2-7, with D unclear. What was sequenced was naive CD8+ T cells from blood, with Jurkat cell RNA spiked in. Noted subset: FACS-sorted CD8+CD4-CCR7+CD45RA+ naive T cells. The CDR3 DNA is TGTGCCAGCAAGGTAGTCCAAGACCGTGGGGAGCAGTACTTC. Its translation is CASKVVQDRGEQYF.